Detailed here is one T cell receptor (beta chain). This sample stems from a study of T cell clonotyping in hematopoietic cell transplantation. Trimming pared 4 bases from V and 7 bases from J, leaving 9 bases between. Per germline, CDR1 SGHDT and CDR2 YYEEEE. The CDR3 contains 13 residues. TCRdb's copy holds only in-frame clones and misses some; the assay was immunoSEQ multiplex PCR. The sample holds 11,000 to 15,000 clones, approximately 95% seen once. This clonotype was obtained from a male patient aged 55 to 69 who had an allogeneic stem cell transplant from an unrelated donor, so the T cells may come from the graft donor. Some clones in this sample may be carry-over from other donors' samples. Specimen: PBMCs, collected 30 days after allogeneic stem cell transplant. The chain carries TRBV5-6 and TRBJ1-6; D possibly corresponds to TRBD1 (6 bases). CDR3 sequence (DNA): TGTGCCAGCAGCGAGGGGGGGAATTCACCCCTCCACTTT. Amino acid sequence: CASSEGGNSPLHF.